These T cell receptor beta chains were read from a single sample in a study of blood T cell repertoires in COVID-19. TCRdb keeps only in-frame clones here, not all; method: immunoSEQ multiplex PCR. The profile shows 400,000 or so clones, 75% to 90% of them singletons. Sequencing was carried out using peripheral blood. These receptor sequences come from a woman aged 40 to 55 with COVID-19, enrolled during active disease. Each CDR3 is given with its conserved first and last residue. The D gene is left open where the match is weak. A row's size may be missing; if present it is once, few, many or a size class.

v_gene: TRBV5-4; abundance: NA; d_gene: NA; len: 15; j_gene: TRBJ2-7; CDR3aa: CASSLRDGSSYEQYF; CDR3nt: TGTGCCAGCAGCTTGCGGGACGGGAGCTCCTACGAGCAGTACTTC
v_gene: TRBV29-1; abundance: NA; d_gene: NA; len: 13; j_gene: TRBJ1-1; CDR3aa: CSVGTTENTEAFF; CDR3nt: TGCAGCGTTGGGACGACAGAGAACACTGAAGCTTTCTTT
v_gene: TRBV6-5; abundance: NA; d_gene: NA; len: 12; j_gene: TRBJ2-5; CDR3aa: CASRAGQETQYF; CDR3nt: TGTGCCAGCAGGGCAGGTCAAGAGACCCAGTACTTC
v_gene: TRBV10-3; abundance: once; d_gene: NA; len: 12; j_gene: TRBJ1-1; CDR3aa: CAIATDYTEAFF; CDR3nt: TGTGCCATAGCCACAGATTACACTGAAGCTTTCTTT
v_gene: TRBV18; abundance: NA; d_gene: TRBD1; len: 13; j_gene: TRBJ2-7; CDR3aa: CASSLGTGYEQYF; CDR3nt: TGTGCCAGCTCCCTGGGGACAGGCTACGAGCAGTACTTC
v_gene: TRBV12-3/TRBV12-4; abundance: NA; d_gene: NA; len: 13; j_gene: TRBJ1-2; CDR3aa: CASSFASYYGYTF; CDR3nt: TGTGCCAGCAGTTTTGCGAGTTACTATGGCTACACCTTC
v_gene: TRBV15; abundance: NA; d_gene: NA; len: 15; j_gene: TRBJ1-1; CDR3aa: CATSREQGRASEAFF; CDR3nt: TGTGCCACCAGCAGAGAACAGGGCCGGGCTTCGGAAGCTTTCTTT
v_gene: TRBV2; abundance: few; d_gene: NA; len: 13; j_gene: TRBJ1-1; CDR3aa: CASSEQGMDAAFF; CDR3nt: TGTGCCAGCAGTGAACAGGGAATGGACGCAGCTTTCTTT
v_gene: TRBV3-1/TRBV3-2; abundance: NA; d_gene: NA; len: 12; j_gene: TRBJ2-7; CDR3aa: CASSQAAYEQYF; CDR3nt: TGTGCCAGCAGCCAAGCCGCCTACGAGCAGTACTTC
v_gene: TRBV12-5; abundance: NA; d_gene: NA; len: 15; j_gene: TRBJ2-5; CDR3aa: CASGLVLRDQETQYF; CDR3nt: TGTGCTAGTGGTTTGGTACTGAGGGACCAAGAGACCCAGTACTTC
v_gene: TRBV2; abundance: NA; d_gene: NA; len: 16; j_gene: TRBJ2-4; CDR3aa: CASSDAQAVAKNIQYF; CDR3nt: TGTGCCAGCAGTGATGCGCAGGCAGTAGCCAAAAACATTCAGTACTTC
v_gene: TRBV19; abundance: NA; d_gene: NA; len: 16; j_gene: TRBJ1-5; CDR3aa: CASSIRLTSGSQPQHF; CDR3nt: TGTGCCAGTAGTATAAGGTTGACCTCCGGGAGTCAGCCCCAGCATTTT
v_gene: TRBV5-6; abundance: NA; d_gene: TRBD1; len: 15; j_gene: TRBJ1-6; CDR3aa: CASSLEGQGLSPLHF; CDR3nt: TGTGCCAGCAGCTTGGAGGGACAGGGGCTTTCCCCCCTCCACTTT
v_gene: TRBV9; abundance: NA; d_gene: NA; len: 13; j_gene: TRBJ2-5; CDR3aa: CASSGGPQETQYF; CDR3nt: TGTGCCAGCAGCGGGGGGCCCCAAGAGACCCAGTACTTC
v_gene: TRBV28; abundance: once; d_gene: NA; len: 15; j_gene: TRBJ1-3; CDR3aa: CASSPPGGGGNTIYF; CDR3nt: TGTGCCAGCAGCCCACCGGGGGGAGGAGGAAACACCATATATTTT
v_gene: TRBV28; abundance: NA; d_gene: NA; len: 13; j_gene: TRBJ1-2; CDR3aa: CASSLPLSYGYTF; CDR3nt: TGTGCCAGCAGTTTACCCCTTAGCTATGGCTACACCTTC
v_gene: TRBV9; abundance: NA; d_gene: NA; len: 14; j_gene: TRBJ1-2; CDR3aa: CASSVAVDSWGYTF; CDR3nt: TGTGCCAGCAGCGTAGCTGTAGACAGTTGGGGCTACACCTTC
v_gene: TRBV24-1; abundance: NA; d_gene: NA; len: 14; j_gene: TRBJ1-5; CDR3aa: CATSAEGLNQPQHF; CDR3nt: TGTGCCACCAGTGCGGAGGGTCTCAATCAGCCCCAGCATTTT
v_gene: TRBV18; abundance: NA; d_gene: TRBD2; len: 15; j_gene: TRBJ2-7; CDR3aa: CASSRELAGGQEQYF; CDR3nt: TGTGCCAGCTCACGAGAACTAGCGGGAGGGCAGGAGCAGTACTTC
v_gene: TRBV11-2; abundance: NA; d_gene: TRBD1; len: 16; j_gene: TRBJ2-7; CDR3aa: CASSLLRGRGPYEQYF; CDR3nt: TGTGCCAGCAGCTTACTTCGGGGCAGGGGGCCCTACGAGCAGTACTTC
v_gene: TRBV27; abundance: NA; d_gene: TRBD1; len: 16; j_gene: TRBJ2-7; CDR3aa: CASSLGPGTGGYEQYF; CDR3nt: TGTGCCAGCAGTTTGGGCCCCGGGACAGGGGGCTACGAGCAGTACTTC
v_gene: TRBV6-6; abundance: NA; d_gene: NA; len: 15; j_gene: TRBJ2-7; CDR3aa: CASSPSRGSSYEQYF; CDR3nt: TGTGCCAGCAGTCCCTCCCGGGGTTCCTCCTACGAGCAGTACTTC
v_gene: TRBV12-1; abundance: NA; d_gene: NA; len: 17; j_gene: TRBJ2-7; CDR3aa: CASSSRTQGSFSYEQYF; CDR3nt: TGTGCCAGCAGCTCCAGAACCCAGGGGTCTTTCTCCTACGAGCAGTACTTC
v_gene: TRBV2; abundance: once; d_gene: NA; len: 16; j_gene: TRBJ2-4; CDR3aa: CASSEAERLESCIQYF; CDR3nt: TGTGCCAGCAGTGAAGCGGAAAGACTAGAATCGTGCATTCAGTACTTC
v_gene: TRBV7-8; abundance: NA; d_gene: NA; len: 14; j_gene: TRBJ2-7; CDR3aa: CASSQQGWRSEQYF; CDR3nt: TGTGCCAGCAGCCAACAGGGATGGCGGTCCGAGCAGTACTTC
v_gene: TRBV28; abundance: once; d_gene: NA; len: 15; j_gene: TRBJ2-2; CDR3aa: CASRAGGVNTGELFF; CDR3nt: TGTGCCAGCAGGGCGGGCGGGGTGAACACCGGGGAGCTGTTTTTT
v_gene: TRBV9; abundance: NA; d_gene: NA; len: 16; j_gene: TRBJ2-2; CDR3aa: CASSPGGPRNTGELFF; CDR3nt: TGTGCCAGCAGCCCAGGAGGGCCTCGGAACACCGGGGAGCTGTTTTTT
v_gene: TRBV28; abundance: NA; d_gene: NA; len: 14; j_gene: TRBJ1-3; CDR3aa: CASGGSGTGNTIYF; CDR3nt: TGTGCCAGTGGAGGGTCGGGGACTGGAAACACCATATATTTT
v_gene: TRBV4-3; abundance: NA; d_gene: NA; len: 14; j_gene: TRBJ1-6; CDR3aa: CASSPGINNSPLHF; CDR3nt: TGCGCCAGCAGCCCCGGGATCAATAATTCACCCCTCCACTTT
v_gene: TRBV6-2/TRBV6-3; abundance: NA; d_gene: NA; len: 15; j_gene: TRBJ2-2; CDR3aa: CASSGGALGTGELFF; CDR3nt: TGTGCCAGCAGTGGGGGGGCGCTGGGCACCGGGGAGCTGTTTTTT
v_gene: TRBV19; abundance: NA; d_gene: NA; len: 13; j_gene: TRBJ1-5; CDR3aa: CASSGGLNQPQHF; CDR3nt: TGTGCCAGCTCGGGGGGTCTTAATCAGCCCCAGCATTTT
v_gene: TRBV6-1; abundance: NA; d_gene: NA; len: 13; j_gene: TRBJ1-5; CDR3aa: CASSPLSNQPQHF; CDR3nt: TGTGCCAGCAGCCCTCTGAGCAATCAGCCCCAGCATTTT
v_gene: TRBV4-1; abundance: NA; d_gene: NA; len: 15; j_gene: TRBJ2-7; CDR3aa: CASSLNTGITYEQYF; CDR3nt: TGCGCCAGCAGCCTTAACACAGGGATTACCTACGAGCAGTACTTC
v_gene: TRBV3-1/TRBV3-2; abundance: NA; d_gene: NA; len: 18; j_gene: TRBJ1-4; CDR3aa: CASSQDRARYSTNEKLFF; CDR3nt: TGTGCCAGCAGCCAAGATCGAGCCAGGTATTCAACTAATGAAAAACTGTTTTTT
v_gene: TRBV5-1; abundance: NA; d_gene: NA; len: 16; j_gene: TRBJ2-1; CDR3aa: CASSYLQGSSYNEQFF; CDR3nt: TGCGCCAGCAGCTACCTCCAGGGTTCCTCCTACAATGAGCAGTTCTTC
v_gene: TRBV2; abundance: NA; d_gene: NA; len: 11; j_gene: TRBJ2-7; CDR3aa: CASIRGYEQYF; CDR3nt: TGTGCCAGCATCCGAGGATACGAGCAGTACTTC
v_gene: TRBV18; abundance: NA; d_gene: TRBD1; len: 16; j_gene: TRBJ1-4; CDR3aa: CASSPGQGSTNEKLFF; CDR3nt: TGTGCCAGCTCACCGGGACAGGGATCCACTAATGAAAAACTGTTTTTT